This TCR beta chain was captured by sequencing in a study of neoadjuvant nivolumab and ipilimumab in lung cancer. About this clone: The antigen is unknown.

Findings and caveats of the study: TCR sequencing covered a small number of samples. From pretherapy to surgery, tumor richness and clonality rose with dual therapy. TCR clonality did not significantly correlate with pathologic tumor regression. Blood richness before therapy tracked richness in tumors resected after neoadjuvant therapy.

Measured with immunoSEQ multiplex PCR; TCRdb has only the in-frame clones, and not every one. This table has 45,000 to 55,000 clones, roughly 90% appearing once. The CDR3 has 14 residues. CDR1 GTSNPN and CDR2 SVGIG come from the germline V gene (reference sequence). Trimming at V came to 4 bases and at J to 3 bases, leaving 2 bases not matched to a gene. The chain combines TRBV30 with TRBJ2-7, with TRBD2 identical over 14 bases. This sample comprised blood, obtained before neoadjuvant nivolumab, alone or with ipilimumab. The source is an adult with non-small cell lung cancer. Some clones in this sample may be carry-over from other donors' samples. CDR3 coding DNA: TGTGCCTGGATCGGGACTAGCGGGAGCTACGAGCAGTACTTC. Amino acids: CAWIGTSGSYEQYF.